The clone carrying this T cell receptor (beta chain) showed up many times. Antigen unknown. This record belongs to a study of T cells in Graves' hyperthyroidism and ophthalmopathy. General study points: Researchers report that a 13 V-J model separated ophthalmopathy from stable hyperthyroidism.

An approximately 9.8 ml volume of fresh peripheral blood provided the PBMCs. TCR beta CDR3 sequences were amplified from RNA transcripts. TCR CDR3 regions were first amplified by RT-PCR with HTBI primers. TCRdb independently ran MiXCR on the multiplex PCR reads; one entry per CDR3 protein. The sample includes approximately 690,000 distinct CDR3 sequences, roughly 14% of them seen just once. The CDR3 covers 16 residues. Germline CDR1 is MNHNS and CDR2 is SASEGT. J lost 2 bases, V lost 5 bases, and 10 bases had no gene match. This TCR was recovered from a woman aged 45-65 years with Graves' ophthalmopathy. The chain links TRBV6-1 to TRBJ1-2, with TRBD1 matching over 8 bases. Material for sequencing was blood. The CDR3 here is CASSSRTGGGNYGYTF. The CDR3 nucleotides are TGTGCCAGCAGTTCGCGAACAGGGGGGGGGAACTATGGCTACACCTTC.